Each of the 3 T cell receptor beta chains below was sequenced from the same sample in a study of T cell responses to AZD1222 COVID-19 vaccine. Measured with immunoSEQ multiplex PCR; TCRdb has only the in-frame clones, and not every one. The repertoire holds over 100,000 clones, with approximately 84% as singletons. Here the sequenced sample was peripheral blood, taken on day 0 of AZD1222 vaccination. All receptors come from an adult in good health.

The chain employs TRBV7-7 and TRBJ1-4; TRBD1 might be the D (5 bases). CDR1 and CDR2 (germline): SSHAT, FNYEAQ (reference sequence). CDR3 length equals 15 residues. DNA of the CDR3: TGTGCTTGTAGGGGACGTCCACCGCGATGGGAAAAACTGTTTTTT. Protein product: CACRGRPPRWEKLFF.

The V call is TRBV25-1, the J call TRBJ1-6; no definite D call. The germline CDR1 and CDR2 sequences are MGHDK and SYGVNS. The CDR3 spans 16 residues. Trimming removed 5 bases at V and 0 bases at J, with 11 bases between. In nucleotides, the CDR3 is TGTGCCAGCAGTCGGGAGGGAAGCTCCTATAATTCACCCCTCCACTTT. The encoded protein is CASSREGSSYNSPLHF.

There are a few counts of this clone. J is TRBJ1-2 and V is TRBV7-9; D is uncertain. CDR3 length equals 16 residues. Germline V gene lookup returns CDR1 SEHNR and CDR2 FQNEAQ (reference sequence). V lost 3 bases and J lost 7, with 21 bases in between. The CDR3 spells CASSFAAEVQVFGYTF. The CDR3 nucleotides are TGTGCCAGCAGCTTTGCCGCCGAGGTCCAAGTATTTGGCTACACCTTC.